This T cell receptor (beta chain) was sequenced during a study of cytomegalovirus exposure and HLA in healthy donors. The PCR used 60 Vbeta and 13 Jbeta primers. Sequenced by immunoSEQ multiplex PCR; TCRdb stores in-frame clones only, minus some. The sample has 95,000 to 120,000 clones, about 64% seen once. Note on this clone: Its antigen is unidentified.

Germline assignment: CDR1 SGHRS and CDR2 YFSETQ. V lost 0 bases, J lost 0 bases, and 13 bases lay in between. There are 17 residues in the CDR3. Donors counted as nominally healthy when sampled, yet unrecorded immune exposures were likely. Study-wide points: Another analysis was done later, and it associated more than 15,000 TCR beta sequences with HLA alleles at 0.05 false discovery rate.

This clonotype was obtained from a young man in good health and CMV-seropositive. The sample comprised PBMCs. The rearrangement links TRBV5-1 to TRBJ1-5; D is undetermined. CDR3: CASSLVRHIYSNQPQHF. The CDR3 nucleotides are TGCGCCAGCAGCTTGGTGAGGCACATCTATAGCAATCAGCCCCAGCATTTT.